There are many counts of the clone carrying this T cell receptor (beta chain). This entry belongs to a study of CD8+CD57+ T cells in acquired aplastic anemia. Study-wide background: CD4+ cells from healthy donors averaged about 10.8 million reads.

J gave up 1 base and V 6 bases, and 8 bases lay outside the gene matches. Germline lookup yields CDR1 MNHEY and CDR2 SVGAGI. This CDR3 is 15 amino acids long. Profiling that covered TCR beta VDJ and CDR3 relied on genomic DNA as its template. TCRdb re-called the reads with MiXCR, one entry per CDR3 protein. The sample contains just over 400,000 distinct CDR3 sequences, about 70% of which appear only once. This chain joins TRBV6-5 and TRBJ1-1; TRBD1 aligns across 7 bases. The TCR was taken from a human donor in good health, serving as a control. The sequenced sample consisted of sorted CD4+, CD8+, or CD8+CD57+ T cells (not recorded which) from PBMCs. CDR3 in amino acids: CASRKGTARNTEAFF. The CDR3 DNA reads as TGTGCCAGCAGGAAAGGGACAGCCAGGAACACTGAAGCTTTCTTT.